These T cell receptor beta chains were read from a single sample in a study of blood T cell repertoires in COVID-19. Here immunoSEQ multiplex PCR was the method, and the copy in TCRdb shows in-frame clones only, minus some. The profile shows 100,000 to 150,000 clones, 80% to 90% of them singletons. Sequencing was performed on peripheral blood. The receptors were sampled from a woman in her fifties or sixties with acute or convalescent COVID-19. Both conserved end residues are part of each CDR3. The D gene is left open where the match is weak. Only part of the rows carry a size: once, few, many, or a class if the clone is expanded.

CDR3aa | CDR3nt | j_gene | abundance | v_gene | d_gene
CSVTGGGMTNEKLFF | TGCAGCGTGACAGGGGGCGGTATGACTAATGAAAAACTGTTTTTT | TRBJ1-4 | once | TRBV29-1 | TRBD1
CASSQGNRGRGNTIYF | TGTGCCAGCAGCCAAGGGAACAGGGGGCGTGGAAACACCATATATTTT | TRBJ1-3 | . | TRBV4-2 | TRBD1
CASSPQGTDTQYF | TGTGCCAGCAGCCCACAGGGAACAGATACGCAGTATTTT | TRBJ2-3 | . | TRBV7-3 | .
CASSLAGQGALHF | TGTGCCAGCAGCTTAGCCGGACAGGGCGCCCTCCACTTT | TRBJ1-6 | . | TRBV7-9 | TRBD1
CASSQLTGVQYF | TGTGCCAGCAGCCAGCTGACAGGGGTGCAGTACTTC | TRBJ2-7 | . | TRBV3-1/TRBV3-2 | TRBD1
CASSRDSGRTPDTQYF | TGTGCCAGCAGCCGAGATAGCGGGAGGACCCCAGATACGCAGTATTTT | TRBJ2-3 | . | TRBV3-1/TRBV3-2 | TRBD2
CASSIGQGSYEQYF | TGTGCCAGTAGTATAGGACAGGGATCCTACGAGCAGTACTTC | TRBJ2-7 | . | TRBV19 | TRBD1
CASSPPGVANQPQHF | TGTGCCAGCAGCCCGCCGGGGGTGGCCAATCAGCCCCAGCATTTT | TRBJ1-5 | few | TRBV7-8 | .
CASSVATGGQAGELFF | TGTGCCAGCAGCGTAGCTACGGGAGGGCAGGCCGGGGAGCTGTTTTTT | TRBJ2-2 | . | TRBV9 | TRBD2
CASSYRLAGGGTDTQYF | TGTGCCAGCAGTTACAGACTAGCGGGAGGGGGGACAGATACGCAGTATTTT | TRBJ2-3 | . | TRBV6-2/TRBV6-3 | TRBD2
CASSFPYNEQFF | TGTGCCAGCAGTTTCCCTTACAATGAGCAGTTCTTC | TRBJ2-1 | few | TRBV27 | .
CASSRTLDNEQFF | TGTGCCAGCAGCCGAACACTAGACAATGAGCAGTTCTTC | TRBJ2-1 | . | TRBV5-5 | .
CASSLLREAGELFF | TGTGCCAGCAGCTTACTCCGAGAGGCCGGGGAGCTGTTTTTT | TRBJ2-2 | few | TRBV7-8 | .
CASSRRGPGGPQHF | TGTGCCAGCAGCCGACGCGGGCCCGGGGGGCCCCAGCATTTT | TRBJ1-5 | . | TRBV6-5 | .
CASSPVRGGNQPQHF | TGTGCCAGCAGCCCGGTTCGGGGTGGGAATCAGCCCCAGCATTTT | TRBJ1-5 | . | TRBV7-8 | .
CATSRDDRGQQPQHF | TGTGCCACCAGCAGAGACGACAGGGGGCAGCAGCCCCAGCATTTT | TRBJ1-5 | many | TRBV15 | TRBD1
CASSQAAGYYGYTF | TGCGCCAGCAGCCAAGCGGCAGGCTACTATGGCTACACCTTC | TRBJ1-2 | . | TRBV4-1 | .
CASSLSSGNTIYF | TGTGCCAGCAGCTTGAGCTCTGGAAACACCATATATTTT | TRBJ1-3 | . | TRBV7-2 | .
CAWSSASGRVNEQFF | TGTGCCTGGAGTTCCGCTAGCGGGAGAGTTAATGAGCAGTTCTTC | TRBJ2-1 | . | TRBV30 | TRBD2
CASSLAQGARYGYTF | TGCGCCAGCAGCTTGGCCCAGGGGGCGCGGTATGGCTACACCTTC | TRBJ1-2 | . | TRBV5-1 | TRBD1
CASSESLGQGVNTGELFF | TGTGCCAGCAGTGAATCGCTGGGACAGGGGGTTAACACCGGGGAGCTGTTTTTT | TRBJ2-2 | . | TRBV25-1 | TRBD1
CASSIPPTGLSTEAFF | TGTGCCAGTAGTATCCCGCCAACAGGGTTGAGCACTGAAGCTTTCTTT | TRBJ1-1 | . | TRBV19 | .
CASSVAGGAIQPQHF | TGTGCCAGTAGTGTTGCGGGGGGGGCAATTCAGCCCCAGCATTTT | TRBJ1-5 | few | TRBV19 | .
CASSVGTASGEQFF | TGCGCCAGCAGCGTAGGGACAGCCTCCGGTGAGCAGTTCTTC | TRBJ2-1 | . | TRBV5-1 | TRBD1
CASNLAGHYEQYF | TGTGCCAGCAATCTAGCGGGGCACTACGAGCAGTACTTC | TRBJ2-7 | . | TRBV28 | TRBD2
CASSPAGGTEAFF | TGTGCCAGCAGCCCGGCAGGGGGGACTGAAGCTTTCTTT | TRBJ1-1 | . | TRBV7-9 | TRBD1
CASSSRDRVVVTQYF | TGTGCCAGCAGTTCCCGGGACAGGGTTGTGGTGACCCAGTACTTC | TRBJ2-5 | . | TRBV28 | TRBD1
CASRRQGLIDGGYTF | TGCGCCAGCAGACGACAGGGCCTGATAGACGGCGGCTACACCTTC | TRBJ1-2 | few | TRBV5-1 | TRBD1
CASSLALGSTYGYTF | TGTGCCAGCAGCTTAGCGCTAGGCAGCACCTATGGCTACACCTTC | TRBJ1-2 | once | TRBV7-9 | .
CASSLNRRGNTEAFF | TGTGCCAGCAGTCTCAACCGGCGGGGGAACACTGAAGCTTTCTTT | TRBJ1-1 | . | TRBV27 | .
CASSEQGAADTQYF | TGTGCCAGCAGTGAACAGGGGGCTGCAGATACGCAGTATTTT | TRBJ2-3 | . | TRBV6-1 | TRBD1
CAISELQGQTEAFF | TGTGCCATCAGTGAGCTACAGGGTCAAACTGAAGCTTTCTTT | TRBJ1-1 | . | TRBV10-3 | .
CASSPGTTGNVYGYTF | TGTGCCAGCTCACCAGGAACGACAGGAAACGTCTATGGCTACACCTTC | TRBJ1-2 | . | TRBV18 | .
CASSELGGYTGELFF | TGTGCCAGCAGTGAATTAGGGGGCTACACCGGGGAGCTGTTTTTT | TRBJ2-2 | . | TRBV25-1 | TRBD1
CASSQMGGNTGELFF | TGTGCCAGCAGCCAAATGGGGGGGAACACCGGGGAGCTGTTTTTT | TRBJ2-2 | . | TRBV3-1/TRBV3-2 | .
CASSSLAGVDTDTQYF | TGTGCCAGCAGTTCACTAGCGGGAGTAGATACAGATACGCAGTATTTT | TRBJ2-3 | . | TRBV28 | TRBD2
CAWDTGGHEQFF | TGTGCCTGGGACACAGGGGGGCATGAGCAGTTCTTC | TRBJ2-1 | . | TRBV30 | TRBD1
CATSDPGQGYGYTF | TGTGCCACCAGTGACCCGGGACAGGGATATGGCTACACCTTC | TRBJ1-2 | . | TRBV24-1 | TRBD1
CASSNRGPGGTEAFF | TGTGCCAGCTCGAACAGGGGGCCAGGGGGCACTGAAGCTTTCTTT | TRBJ1-1 | . | TRBV18 | TRBD1
CASALWGPDEKLFF | TGTGCCAGCGCTCTATGGGGGCCCGATGAAAAACTGTTTTTT | TRBJ1-4 | . | TRBV19 | .
CASSQSGTSATQETQYF | TGTGCCAGCAGCCAGTCCGGGACTAGCGCCACCCAAGAGACCCAGTACTTC | TRBJ2-5 | once | TRBV3-1/TRBV3-2 | TRBD2
CASSIERTFYNEQFF | TGTGCCAGTAGTATAGAGCGGACTTTCTACAATGAGCAGTTCTTC | TRBJ2-1 | . | TRBV19 | .
CASSFRGTDQPQHF | TGTGCCAGCAGCTTTCGAGGAACCGATCAGCCCCAGCATTTT | TRBJ1-5 | . | TRBV7-9 | .
CASSDWQGDEQYF | TGTGCCAGCAGTGATTGGCAGGGGGACGAGCAGTACTTC | TRBJ2-7 | few | TRBV2 | TRBD1
CAWSGGLAGVGEQFF | TGTGCCTGGAGTGGGGGACTAGCGGGAGTCGGTGAGCAGTTCTTC | TRBJ2-1 | . | TRBV30 | TRBD2
CASSSPGLSYEQYF | TGTGCCAGCAGTTCCCCGGGACTCTCCTACGAGCAGTACTTC | TRBJ2-7 | . | TRBV6-5 | .
CASSPYRGSHEQYF | TGTGCCAGCAGCCCCTACAGGGGGTCCCACGAGCAGTACTTC | TRBJ2-7 | . | TRBV3-1/TRBV3-2 | TRBD1
CASSGGLTGELFF | TGTGCCAGCAGCGGGGGACTTACCGGGGAGCTGTTTTTT | TRBJ2-2 | . | TRBV9 | .
CASSTTGNTEAFF | TGTGCCAGCAGCACAACAGGGAACACTGAAGCTTTCTTT | TRBJ1-1 | once | TRBV3-1/TRBV3-2 | .
CASSPSGRRQETQYF | TGTGCCAGCTCACCAAGCGGGAGGCGCCAAGAGACCCAGTACTTC | TRBJ2-5 | . | TRBV18 | TRBD2
CASSPFLGTSSNEQFF | TGTGCCAGCAGCCCCTTCCTAGGGACTAGCTCCAATGAGCAGTTCTTC | TRBJ2-1 | . | TRBV9 | TRBD2
CASRGGGAGANVLTF | TGTGCCAGCAGAGGAGGTGGAGCTGGGGCCAACGTCCTGACTTTC | TRBJ2-6 | . | TRBV6-5 | .
CASSYLGGTEAFF | TGTGCCAGCAGTTACTTAGGGGGCACTGAAGCTTTCTTT | TRBJ1-1 | . | TRBV6-5 | .
CASSLNAGTPLGELFF | TGTGCCAGTAGTCTCAACGCCGGGACTCCCCTCGGGGAGCTGTTTTTT | TRBJ2-2 | . | TRBV19 | .
CAIAQGASSPLHF | TGTGCCATAGCCCAGGGGGCAAGTTCACCCCTCCACTTT | TRBJ1-6 | . | TRBV30 | TRBD1
CASSQDAGREAFF | TGTGCCAGCAGCCAAGATGCAGGCCGTGAAGCTTTCTTT | TRBJ1-1 | . | TRBV3-1/TRBV3-2 | .
CASSTGGPGPPGSYEQYF | TGTGCCAGTAGTACCGGAGGGCCGGGACCCCCGGGGTCTTACGAGCAGTACTTC | TRBJ2-7 | . | TRBV19 | .
CASSLNGRGTEAFF | TGCGCCAGCAGCTTAAACGGGCGGGGAACTGAAGCTTTCTTT | TRBJ1-1 | . | TRBV5-1 | .
CASSPGADHYGYTF | TGTGCCAGCTCACCAGGGGCGGACCACTATGGCTACACCTTC | TRBJ1-2 | . | TRBV18 | .